The 18 T cell receptor beta chains presented below share a single source sample, sequenced in a study of cytomegalovirus exposure and HLA in healthy donors (TCRdb year 2017). Libraries were prepared through the immunoSEQ multiplex PCR assay. Held by TCRdb, this immuneACCESS table contains in-frame sequences only and omits some clones. Under half of the omission traces to an unresolved V gene where checked; the cause of the rest is unknown. For this sample there are more than 85,000 clones; roughly 90% appear just once. In total, the top ten clones hold 1.4% of the sample. Sequencing was done on a sample of PBMCs. These receptors originate from a woman in her thirties in good health and CMV-seropositive.

The chain couples TRBV6-1 to TRBJ2-7; 7 bases are shared with TRBD1. Unmatched junction bases numbered 13, after V lost 3 bases and J lost 2 bases. The CDR3 consists of 17 residues. The germline V gene has CDR1 MNHNS and CDR2 SASEGT. The CDR3 nucleotides read TGTGCCAGCAGTGATTTTCTCGACAGGGTGAAAGCCTACGAGCAGTACTTC. Its protein product is CASSDFLDRVKAYEQYF.

There are a few counts of this clone. The chain recombines TRBV19 with TRBJ1-2, with no clear D. The CDR3 extends over 12 amino acids. CDR1 LNHDA and CDR2 SQIVND come from the germline V gene (reference sequence). The germline V and J ends were trimmed by 8 bases and 4 bases, with 11 bases remaining between them. The CDR3 protein is CASEDPPYGYTF. Here the CDR3 DNA reads TGTGCCAGTGAGGATCCCCCCTATGGCTACACCTTC.

The V call is TRBV28, the J call TRBJ2-7; TRBD2 aligns across 10 bases. This CDR3 region has 17 residues. The trim removed 3 bases at V and 0 bases at J, leaving 8 bases unmatched. The germline gives CDR1 MDHEN, CDR2 SYDVKM. CDR3 nucleotides: TGTGCCAGCAGTTTGAGGGCTTCTAGCGGGAGCTCCTACGAGCAGTACTTC. It yields the protein CASSLRASSGSSYEQYF.

This chain joins TRBV6-4 and TRBJ2-5; a possible D gene is TRBD1 (5 bases). V was trimmed by 2 bases and J by 2 bases, leaving 21 bases between them. Germline V CDR1 and CDR2: MRHNA, SNTAGT. The CDR3 runs 18 residues. CDR3 DNA sequence: TGTGCCAGCAGTGACCTCCTGAATCACAGGTATCTTCAAGAGACCCAGTACTTC. Translating it yields CASSDLLNHRYLQETQYF.

This clone was detected only a few times. Within the sample, other DNA sequences also encode this same CDR3. CDR3 loop: CASSGGGNTIYF. CDR3 sequence (DNA): TGCGCCAGCAGCGGCGGAGGAAACACCATATATTTT. The rearrangement links TRBV5-1 to TRBJ1-3, with D uncertain. The CDR3 contains 12 residues. The germline gives CDR1 SGHRS, CDR2 YFSETQ. V was clipped by 4 bases and J by 4 bases, with 6 bases between them.

The rearrangement joins TRBV6-6 to TRBJ2-4; 15 bases are shared with TRBD2. The CDR3 runs to 16 residues. CDR1 is MNHNY and CDR2 is SVGAGI in the germline V gene (reference sequence). Trimming removed 6 bases from V and 1 base from J; junction bases left unmatched: 1. Here the CDR3 reads CASSGTSGGAKNIQYF. The DNA of the CDR3 is TGTGCCAGCAGCGGGACTAGCGGGGGGGCCAAAAACATTCAGTACTTC.

The chain joins TRBV2 to TRBJ1-4; D is possibly TRBD1 (5 bases). This CDR3 is 14 amino acids long. Trimming took 6 bases from V and 5 from J, leaving 13 bases between them. CDR1 SNHLY and CDR2 FYNNEI come from the germline V gene. The CDR3 loop reads CASRRGRFNEKLFF. The CDR3 DNA reads as TGTGCCAGCAGACGGGGGAGGTTCAATGAAAAACTGTTTTTT. The full variable domain, completed using reference TRBV2 and TRBJ1-4, is EPEVTQTPSHQVTQMGQEVILRCVPISNHLYFYWYRQILGQKVEFLVSFYNNEISEKSEIFDDQFSVERPDGSNFTLKIRSTKLEDSAMYFCASRRGRFNEKLFFGSGTQLSVL.

This chain uses TRBV19 with TRBJ2-7; D remains ambiguous. CDR3 length equals 15 residues. V was shortened by 1 base and J by 0 bases, with 10 bases between the two germline ends. Germline CDR1 and CDR2: LNHDA and SQIVND (reference sequence). The CDR3 sequence is CASSIAAGYSYEQYF. CDR3 coding DNA: TGTGCCAGTAGTATAGCGGCAGGATACTCCTACGAGCAGTACTTC.

The genes are TRBV9 and TRBJ2-5; D not certain. The germline V gene has CDR1 SGDLS and CDR2 YYNGEE. There are 13 residues in the CDR3. Trimming left V 4 bases short and J 3 bases short, with 10 bases between. Written as DNA, the CDR3 is TGTGCCAGCAGCCCGAGTAGCAAAGAGACCCAGTACTTC. This encodes CASSPSSKETQYF.

The count of this clone is one. One junction end does not reproduce the germline sequence, and a read error may be involved. This chain connects TRBV7-7 to TRBJ2-7, with 9 bases identical to TRBD1. This CDR3 has 13 residues. The germline V gene has CDR1 SSHAT and CDR2 FNYEAQ (reference sequence). This CDR3 is CASSTDRGHEQYF. The CDR3, as DNA: TGTGCTAGCAGCACGGACAGGGGCCACGAGCAGTACTTC.

This clone showed up just once. The chain employs TRBV7-2 and TRBJ1-2, with 8 bases identical to TRBD1. V was clipped by 5 bases and J by 5 bases; unmatched bases: 4. CDR1 is SGHTA and CDR2 is FQGNSA in the germline V gene. CDR3 length: 13 residues. As DNA, the CDR3 is TGTGCCAGCAGCCTTCAGGGGGCGTATGGCTACACCTTC. The encoded protein is CASSLQGAYGYTF.

The chain employs TRBV7-9 and TRBJ1-2; maybe TRBD1 (5 bases). This CDR3 is built from 13 residues. Germline V lookup: CDR1 SEHNR, CDR2 FQNEAQ (reference sequence). V was shortened by 5 bases and J by 8 bases, with 15 bases between the two germline ends. CDR3 sequence (DNA): TGTGCCAGCAGCCGTGTCGACAGACAGGGCTACACCTTC. Amino acids: CASSRVDRQGYTF.

The CDR3, as DNA: TGTGCCAGCAGCTTAACTGGAGACAGGGATGGCTACACCTTC. Translation gives CASSLTGDRDGYTF. This chain uses TRBV7-3 with TRBJ1-2, with TRBD1 matching 7 bases. V dropped 0 bases and J dropped 6; count of bases not matched to a gene: 4. Germline CDR1 reads SGHTA; CDR2 reads FQGTGA. The CDR3 totals 14 residues.

J is TRBJ2-3 and V is TRBV18; no reliable D call. This CDR3 is 14 amino acids long. Trimming took 1 base from V and 1 from J, leaving 6 bases between them. CDR1 is KGHSH, CDR2 LQKENI, per germline. CDR3 nucleotide sequence: TGTGCCAGCTCACCACGGTCAGGCACAGATACGCAGTATTTT. Protein sequence: CASSPRSGTDTQYF. The variable domain in full, with the rest retrieved from reference TRBV18 and TRBJ2-3, is NAGVMQNPRHLVRRRGQEARLRCSPMKGHSHVYWYRQLPEEGLKFMVYLQKENIIDESGMPKERFSAEFPKEGPSILRIQQVVRGDSAAYFCASSPRSGTDTQYFGPGTRLTVL.

This chain joins TRBV30 and TRBJ2-7, with D perhaps TRBD1 (6 bases). With 0 bases removed from V and 3 bases from J, the gap between germline ends came to 15 bases. The CDR3 sequence is 15 residues long. Germline V gene sequence: CDR1 GTSNPN, CDR2 SVGIG (reference sequence). The CDR3 bases are TGTGCCTGGAGTGTTCCTCGGCAGGGGCTCTACGAGCAGTACTTC. Translating it yields CAWSVPRQGLYEQYF.

The genes are TRBV6-5 and TRBJ2-3, with unresolved D. CDR1 MNHEY and CDR2 SVGAGI come from the germline V gene. Deletions cut 8 bases from V and 3 bases from J, with 15 bases between. This CDR3 spans 14 amino acids. Here the CDR3 DNA reads TGTGCCAGCGCGGTTCTCCGAGCTACAGATACGCAGTATTTT. Protein: CASAVLRATDTQYF.

This clone occurred once. The chain employs TRBV30 and TRBJ1-2, with TRBD1 matching over 7 bases. CDR1 is GTSNPN, CDR2 SVGIG, per germline (reference sequence). The trim removed 3 bases at V and 5 bases at J, leaving 12 bases unmatched. The CDR3 is 15 residues long. CDR3 sequence reads: CAWRSLGQTVYGYTF. The CDR3 DNA follows: TGTGCCTGGAGGAGCCTGGGACAGACGGTATATGGCTACACCTTC.

The chain has TRBV19 and TRBJ1-2; D might be TRBD1 (5 bases). Germline CDR1 LNHDA, CDR2 SQIVND (reference sequence). The ends were cut back, 2 bases at V and 5 bases at J, with 18 bases in the middle. The CDR3 totals 16 residues. CDR3 protein: CASSISIIGQYYGYTF. The CDR3 nucleotides read TGTGCCAGTAGTATATCAATTATTGGACAATATTATGGCTACACCTTC.